Listed here is a single TCR beta chain. As yet, its antigen is unknown. The data derive from a study of type 1 regulatory T cells. Across the study: This in vitro CD4 product, T-allo10, is enriched for Tr1 cells and alloantigen-specific.

The V gene's germline CDR1 is SGHTA and CDR2 FQGTGA. CDR3 length: 14 residues. The V and J ends lost 5 bases and 0 bases respectively, with 9 bases between them. Study results and caveats: Type 1 regulatory T cells had a more restricted TCR repertoire than non-type 1 regulatory T cells.

Via MiXCR, TCRdb re-called the reads, giving one row per CDR3 protein. The sample shows fewer than 80,000 distinct CDR3 sequences, roughly 20% of them seen only once. The chain uses TRBV7-3 and TRBJ2-3; TRBD1 is a possible D gene (6 bases). Sequencing input: cultured type 1 regulatory T (Tr1) cells, either the whole culture or a sorted fraction (not recorded which). The sequence derives from a human donor in good health. The CDR3 spells CASSLGQSTDTQYF. The CDR3 DNA follows: TGTGCCAGCAGCCTCGGACAGAGCACAGATACGCAGTATTTT.